This T cell receptor beta chain was identified during a study of CD8 T cells in Susac syndrome. RNA totalling about 0.45 to 1 ug underwent reverse transcription with random hexamers. TCRdb reanalysed the immunoSEQ multiplex PCR reads using MiXCR and keeps one entry per CDR3 protein. Counted here are 120,000 or so distinct CDR3 sequences, 85% to 95% occurring once; the ten biggest clones make up about 0.3%. The germline V gene encodes CDR1 LGHNA and CDR2 YNFKEQ. V lost 3 bases to trimming and J lost 4 bases, with 11 bases between them. There are 14 residues in the CDR3. The sample was CD8+ T cells from PBMCs. This TCR was recovered from a human donor with Susac syndrome. This chain joins TRBV4-2 and TRBJ2-3; perhaps TRBD1 as D (5 bases). CDR3 sequence (DNA): TGTGCCAGCAGCCAGGGTACAGGAGCAGATACGCAGTATTTT. Translating it yields CASSQGTGADTQYF.